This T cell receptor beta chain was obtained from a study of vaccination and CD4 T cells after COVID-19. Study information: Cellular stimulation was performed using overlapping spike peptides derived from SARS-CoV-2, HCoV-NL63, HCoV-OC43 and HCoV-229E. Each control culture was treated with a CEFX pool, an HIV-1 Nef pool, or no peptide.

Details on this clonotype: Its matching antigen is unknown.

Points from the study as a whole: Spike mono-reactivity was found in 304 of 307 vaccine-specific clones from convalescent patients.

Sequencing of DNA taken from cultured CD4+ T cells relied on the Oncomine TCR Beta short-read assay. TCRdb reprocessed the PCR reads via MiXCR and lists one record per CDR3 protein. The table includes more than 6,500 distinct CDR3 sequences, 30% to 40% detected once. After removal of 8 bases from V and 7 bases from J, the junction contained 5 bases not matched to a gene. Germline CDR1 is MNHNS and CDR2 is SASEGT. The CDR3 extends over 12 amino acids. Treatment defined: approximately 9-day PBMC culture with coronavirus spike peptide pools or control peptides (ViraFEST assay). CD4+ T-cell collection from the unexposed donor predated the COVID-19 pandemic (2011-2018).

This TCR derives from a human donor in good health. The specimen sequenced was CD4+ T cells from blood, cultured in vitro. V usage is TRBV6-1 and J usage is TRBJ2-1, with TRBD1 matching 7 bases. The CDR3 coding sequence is TGTGCCAGCCAGGGACAGAAGAATGAGCAGTTCTTC. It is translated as CASQGQKNEQFF.